This TCR beta chain is drawn from a study of shared clonotypes between healthy human individuals. The CDR3 extends over 14 amino acids. CDR1 is SQVTM and CDR2 is ANQGSEA in the germline V gene. As regards this clone: A read error may produce the germline difference seen at one junction end.

Naive CD8 cells were CD45RO-negative, positively selected for CCR7, excluding terminally differentiated effector memory CD45RA+ cells. Each donor was a Caucasian adult residing in Nashville, Tennessee. Assay used: immunoSEQ multiplex PCR; TCRdb lists only in-frame clones, some missing. The sample holds about 2.1 million clones; 93% are singletons and the top ten take less than 2%. The genes are TRBV29-1 and TRBJ2-3; a weak D match, TRBD2 (6 bases). The origin of this receptor is a man aged 18-30 years in good health. Some clones in this sample may be carry-over from other donors' samples. Sequenced material: naive CD8+ T cells from PBMCs. The CDR3 DNA reads TGCAGCGTTGGTCCCGGGACTCGTCGAGATGCGCAGTATTTT. Translating it yields CSVGPGTRRDAQYF.